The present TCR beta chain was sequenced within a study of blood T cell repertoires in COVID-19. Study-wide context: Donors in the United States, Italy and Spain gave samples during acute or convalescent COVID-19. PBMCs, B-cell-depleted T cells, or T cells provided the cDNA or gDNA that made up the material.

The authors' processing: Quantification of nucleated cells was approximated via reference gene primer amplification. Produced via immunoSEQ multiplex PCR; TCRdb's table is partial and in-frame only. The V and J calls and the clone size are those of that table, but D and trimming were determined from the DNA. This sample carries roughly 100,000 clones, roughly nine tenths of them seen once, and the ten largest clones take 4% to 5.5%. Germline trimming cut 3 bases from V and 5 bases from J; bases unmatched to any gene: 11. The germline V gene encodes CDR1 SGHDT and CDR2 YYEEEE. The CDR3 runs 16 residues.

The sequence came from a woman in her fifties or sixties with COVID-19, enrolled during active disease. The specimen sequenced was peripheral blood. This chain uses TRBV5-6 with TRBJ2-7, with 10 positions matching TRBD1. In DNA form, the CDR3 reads TGTGCCAGCAGCTACGACAGGGGGCTCCATTCGCACGAGCAGTACTTC. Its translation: CASSYDRGLHSHEQYF.